This T cell receptor beta chain stems from a study of regulatory T cells in long-lasting Graves disease (dated by TCRdb to the early 2020s). With regard to the full study: Patients with newly diagnosed Graves' disease had been on antithyroid drugs for under 3 months. Peripheral blood TCR sequencing and RNA sequencing compared persistent Graves' disease patients with newly diagnosed Graves' disease patients. The study was registered as a clinical trial and conducted in China. A total of about 35 samples underwent TCR sequencing, from some 13 patients with persistent Graves' disease and approximately 20 patients with newly diagnosed Graves' disease.

Sequences MGHRA (CDR1) and YSYEKL (CDR2) are obtained from the germline V gene. From its cysteine to its phenylalanine, the CDR3 spans 13 amino acids. Kept here is only the CDR3 DNA, which spans 39 bases and is read in frame from base 1. The germline ends are 9 bases apart after V is trimmed by 1 base and J by 6 bases. Reading the label with the study, this specimen's time point is: newly diagnosed GD, antithyroid drugs for less than 3 months. RNA was extracted from PBMCs in TRIzol for both TCR sequencing and RNA sequencing. The diagnosis of Graves' disease was made according to American Thyroid Association guidelines. Patients for the study were recruited at an endocrinology department in Xi'an, China. Each patient gave approximately 9.7 milliliters of peripheral blood, collected in an EDTA anticoagulant tube. Ficoll Paque Plus density gradient separation was used to isolate PBMCs, and no additional T cell sorting was done. An Agilent 2100 Bioanalyzer and agarose gel were used to assess RNA quality, and a NanoDrop 2000 was used to measure RNA concentration.

Many counts were recorded for this clonotype. Its antigen remains unidentified. Base quality data are lacking; no much larger clone is found one base away. The library was obtained by multiplex PCR. Sequencing was performed on an Illumina HiSeq 4000. iRepertoire HTBI primers and Arm-PCR amplification of CDR3 regions were used to construct TCR beta libraries. PCR products were gel purified before sequencing. Per the source publication's procedure: A total of roughly 65 TRBV and 14 TRBJ segments were identified across samples and were used for gene usage analysis of CDR3 amino acid clonotypes. Filtered high-quality paired reads were merged into contigs using COPE and FqMerger. BLAST was used to align contigs to IMGT TRBV, TRBD and TRBJ reference genes, with CDR3 defined following IMGT. Highly expanded clones were defined as clonotypes with a frequency above 0.1%. Shannon entropy served as the measure of repertoire diversity, while the Gini coefficient captured V-J evenness. A clonotype was considered public if more than one individual shared it. TCRdb trimmed the raw reads at Q25, called clones with MiXCR and kept productive beta chains. Each entry is one CDR3 protein sequence, shown with its most common DNA and genes. None of the V and J calls come from the authors' own analysis; TCRdb made them. For this sample there are around 250,000 distinct CDR3 sequences; under 20% appear just once. Together, the top ten hold around 15% of the sample.

The research as a whole found: Compared with newly diagnosed patients, persistent Graves' disease patients had lower TCR Shannon entropy and fewer highly expanded clones, which suggests clonal expansion. The small sample size was acknowledged by the authors as a limitation that may reduce accuracy. Persistent patients shared more public clonotypes among themselves (2,741) than newly diagnosed patients did (roughly 910). Sequencing and analysis were restricted to the TCR beta chain. Preferential use of TRBV28, TRBJ1-2 and TRBJ2-5 was observed in persistent disease, whereas TRBV20-1 and TRBJ2-1 were favored in newly diagnosed disease. Only peripheral blood was studied, because thyroid tissue, the primary lesion, was inaccessible.

These data were likewise used in another study, on T cells in Graves' hyperthyroidism and ophthalmopathy. From that second study: Stable Graves' hyperthyroidism was defined as the absence of progression to ophthalmopathy over 18 months of follow-up. Hyperthyroidism patients were newly diagnosed, with disease duration under 2 months, and aged 18 to 65 years. Patients with uncontrolled infections, other autoimmune diseases, pregnancy or lactation were excluded. Clinical symptoms, serum thyroxine and TRAb, thyroid ultrasound, and orbital computed tomography formed the basis for the diagnoses. For the first round of RT-PCR on the TCR CDR3, the HTBI primer set was used together with the Qiagen OneStep RT-PCR kit. Most expanded thyroid clonotypes (frequency above 0.001) were also detected in blood, a finding suggesting that blood repertoires may reflect thyroid immune responses. Ophthalmopathy was separated from stable hyperthyroidism by a 13 V-J signature model, with around 90% sensitivity and roughly 81% specificity obtained in cross-validation and 80%/75% obtained in testing. In validation, the model predicted progression to ophthalmopathy with approximately 71% sensitivity and approximately 78% specificity, a median of about 6.7 months before onset. To identify TCR V-J signatures that set the groups apart, the researchers used a discovery cohort of about a hundred patients, made up of under 45 with Graves' ophthalmopathy and some 58 with stable Graves' hyperthyroidism. An independent validation cohort of under 20 hyperthyroidism patients and some 15 patients who later progressed to ophthalmopathy tested prospective prediction of ophthalmopathy. The approximately 98 discovery patients were randomly divided into training and test sets at a 7:3 ratio. Thyroid tissue and blood T-cell repertoires from six Graves' hyperthyroidism patients were also compared in the study. Following sampling, methimazole starting at 30 mg daily was given to hyperthyroidism patients, and high-dose intravenous methylprednisolone was given to ophthalmopathy patients. The libraries were constructed in a second round of multiplex PCR and then size-selected and purified. The libraries were sequenced on an Illumina HiSeq2000 using paired-end 100 bp reads. SOAPnuke was used to process the raw data, with reads discarded if the reads contained adapters or uncalled bases, had a mean Phred below 15, or lacked an exact constant-primer or identifier match. COPE v1.2.5 was used to merge high-quality paired reads, and clonotypes were defined as unique nucleotide sequences. MiTCR v1.1 was used to align the clonotypes against IMGT TRBV, TRBD and TRBJ reference segments. Analysis was restricted to V-J combinations with a frequency above 0.0001, which covered 99% to 99.2% of repertoires. A TCS score was defined as the ratio of F50 (clonal expansion) to E x V (chaos), with BLOSUM62-based TCRdist applied between CDR3 peptides within each V-J. Welch's t-statistics and random forest reduced around 520 V-J features to roughly 13, which were used in a naive Bayes classifier (R e1071). Sample size was not statistically predetermined, and investigators were not blinded to group allocation. TCR Vbeta CDR3 sequencing of 120 to 150 peripheral blood samples (approximately 44 ophthalmopathy, approximately 80 hyperthyroidism and around 17 progressor patients) is reported in the paper.

This clonotype originated in a woman in her 30s with Graves disease. Donor details come from another sample of the same person, matched by shared clones. The material was peripheral blood mononuclear cells (PBMCs), obtained at new diagnosis, from a patient treated with antithyroid drugs. The receptor chain draws on TRBV4-1 and TRBJ1-2, with the D segment identity uncertain. The nucleotide sequence is given as TGCGCCAGCAGCCAAGTTGGCCGAAATGGCTACACCTTC. It encodes CASSQVGRNGYTF.